The present TCR beta chain was sequenced within a study of CD8 T cells in Susac syndrome. Study-level results: The study's TCR sequencing and HLA analysis drew on a certain number of individuals. That number was acknowledged as relatively small.

An amount of RNA that ranged from 0.5 to 1 ug was reverse transcribed with random hexamers. Amplification of TCR beta CDR3 across 54 Vbeta and 13 Jbeta was performed with immunoSEQ multiplex PCR. TCRdb ran MiXCR on the immunoSEQ multiplex PCR reads and lists one entry per CDR3 protein. Of approximately 76,000 distinct CDR3 sequences listed, approximately 94% are singletons. A remark on this clonotype: Its antigen is unknown.

The CDR3 covers 12 residues. V gave up 6 bases and J gave up 6 bases, with 12 bases separating them. Germline V gene lookup returns CDR1 SGHDT and CDR2 YYEEEE. Sequencing of TCR beta was performed on blood CD8+ T cells and on blood CD4+ T cells. The multiple sclerosis control group comprised treatment-naive patients with stable or active relapsing-remitting disease. The chain links TRBV5-6 to TRBJ1-2; D may be TRBD1 (5 bases). Sample: CD8+ T cells from PBMCs. The TCR originated in a human donor with multiple sclerosis. The CDR3 spells CASTLGGNGYTF. Written as DNA, the CDR3 is TGTGCCAGCACCCTTGGGGGGAATGGCTACACCTTC.